Presented here are 31 T cell receptor beta chains from one specimen sequenced in a study of blood T cell repertoires in COVID-19. Some clones are missing from TCRdb's copy, which holds only in-frame ones; the method was immunoSEQ multiplex PCR. The sample carries 130,000 or so clones, 88% recorded once. Sample: peripheral blood. Source of these receptors: a human donor with COVID-19, enrolled during active disease. The donor label of this sample is uncertain.

The rearrangement links TRBV19 to TRBJ1-6; TRBD1 is a possible D gene (5 bases). The CDR3 is 17 amino acids. The V and J ends lost 6 bases and 0 bases respectively, with 15 bases between them. Per the germline V gene, CDR1 is LNHDA and CDR2 is SQIVND (reference sequence). Written as DNA, the CDR3 is TGTGCCAGTAGCGGGAGGGACGGGAGCTCCTATAATTCACCCCTCCACTTT. It encodes CASSGRDGSSYNSPLHF.

This chain connects TRBV5-4 to TRBJ2-3; 7 bases are shared with TRBD2. The germline V gene has CDR1 SGHNT and CDR2 YYREEE (reference sequence). This CDR3 region has 16 residues. The V and J ends lost 4 bases and 4 bases, in that order; junction bases with no gene match: 12. CDR3 DNA: TGTGCCAGCAGCAGAGGTGGACTAGTTAAGCCAGATACGCAGTATTTT. Its translation is CASSRGGLVKPDTQYF.

V and J are TRBV9 and TRBJ2-7, with D possibly TRBD2 on 5 matching bases. This CDR3 contains 14 residues. V lost 4 bases and J 0 bases, leaving 11 bases between the germline ends. Germline V gene data show CDR1 as SGDLS and CDR2 as YYNGEE. The CDR3 sequence is CASSLVGSSYEQYF. DNA for the CDR3: TGTGCCAGCAGCCTAGTGGGGAGCTCCTACGAGCAGTACTTC.

A note on this clone: A read error may produce the germline difference seen at one junction end. The rearrangement joins TRBV12-3 or TRBV12-4 to TRBJ2-7, with D maybe TRBD2 (6 bases). The CDR3 spans 13 residues. CDR3 coding DNA: TGTGCCAGCAGCTTAGGCGGGGTATACGAGCAGTACTTC. Its protein product is CASSLGGVYEQYF.

The rearrangement joins TRBV29-1 to TRBJ1-4, with TRBD1 identical over 12 bases. Germline V gene data show CDR1 as SQVTM and CDR2 as ANQGSEA. V shed 7 bases, J shed 12 bases, and the junction held 12 bases outside the gene matches. The CDR3 covers 14 residues. CDR3 in amino acids: CSAQPGQGASELFF. For the CDR3, the DNA is TGCAGCGCACAACCGGGACAGGGGGCTTCGGAACTGTTTTTT. Full variable domain (outside the CDR3, taken from reference TRBV29-1 and TRBJ1-4): SAVISQKPSRDICQRGTSLTIQCQVDSQVTMMFWYRQQPGQSLTLIATANQGSEATYESGFVIDKFPISRPNLTFSTLTVSNMSPEDSSIYLCSAQPGQGASELFFGSGTQLSVL.

The chain joins TRBV9 to TRBJ1-6, with D possibly being TRBD1 (5 bases). The CDR3 has 14 residues. Germline V gene lookup returns CDR1 SGDLS and CDR2 YYNGEE. The germline V and J ends were trimmed by 3 bases and 3 bases, with 7 bases remaining between them. CDR3 nucleotide sequence: TGTGCCAGCAGCGGGGGCAGCTATAATTCACCCCTCCACTTT. It codes for CASSGGSYNSPLHF.

This chain links TRBV7-9 with TRBJ2-1; 8 bases are a match to TRBD2. There are 14 residues in the CDR3. With 3 bases clipped from V and 7 bases from J, the junction kept 5 bases outside the gene matches. CDR1 SEHNR and CDR2 FQNEAQ come from the germline V gene (reference sequence). CDR3 DNA sequence: TGTGCCAGCAGCTTTCCTAGCGGGTTAAATGAGCAGTTCTTC. Protein product: CASSFPSGLNEQFF.

The chain recombines TRBV19 with TRBJ1-2, with a tentative D call TRBD1 (6 bases). The V end lost 3 bases, the J end lost 1 base, and 12 bases lay between the germline ends. The CDR3 spans 15 residues. In germline, CDR1 is LNHDA, CDR2 SQIVND (reference sequence). The CDR3 DNA sequence: TGTGCCAGTAGTATTTCAGGGGACTATAACTATGGCTACACCTTC. Translation: CASSISGDYNYGYTF.

The rearrangement joins TRBV5-1 to TRBJ2-7; tentatively, D is TRBD2 (6 bases). CDR1 is SGHRS and CDR2 is YFSETQ in the germline V gene. The CDR3 runs to 15 residues. V lost 7 bases and J 1 base, leaving 18 bases between the germline ends. The CDR3 here is CASSPRGGSSYEQYF. DNA for the CDR3: TGCGCCAGCTCCCCTAGGGGAGGATCTTCCTACGAGCAGTACTTC.

The CDR3 sequence: CASSKLLAGERPGETQYF. The DNA of the CDR3 is TGTGCCAGCAGCAAGTTACTAGCGGGAGAGAGGCCAGGAGAGACCCAGTACTTC. The rearrangement joins TRBV21-1 to TRBJ2-5; TRBD2 was called by the table and not checked on the DNA. TRBV21-1 is marked as a pseudogene. The CDR3 spans 18 residues.

This chain connects TRBV9 to TRBJ2-3; no definite D call. This CDR3 comprises 14 residues. The germline V and J ends were trimmed by 4 bases and 5 bases, with 14 bases remaining between them. Germline values: CDR1 SGDLS, CDR2 YYNGEE. CDR3 DNA sequence: TGTGCCAGCAGCCCGAACCCTTCGGGAGATACGCAGTATTTT. Protein sequence: CASSPNPSGDTQYF.

The V call is TRBV19, the J call TRBJ2-5; TRBD1 aligns across 10 bases. This CDR3 region has 13 residues. The germline V gene has CDR1 LNHDA and CDR2 SQIVND (reference sequence). Germline trimming cut 8 bases from V and 5 bases from J; bases unmatched to any gene: 5. CDR3 protein: CASDRGRGETQYF. Here the CDR3 DNA reads TGTGCCAGTGACAGGGGGCGCGGGGAGACCCAGTACTTC.

V is TRBV5-1 and J is TRBJ1-2; D remains unclear. The V gene lost 3 bases and the J gene lost 3 bases, with 12 bases spanning the gap. The CDR3 length is 14 residues. Germline assignment: CDR1 SGHRS and CDR2 YFSETQ. The CDR3 spells CASSYSTGDYGYTF. The CDR3 DNA reads as TGCGCCAGCAGCTACTCAACGGGTGACTATGGCTACACCTTC.

A word on this clone: This specimen includes other DNA sequences encoding the same CDR3. The chain links TRBV7-9 to TRBJ1-1; possibly TRBD1 for D (5 bases). The CDR3 sequence is 13 residues long. Germline V gene data show CDR1 as SEHNR and CDR2 as FQNEAQ (reference sequence). V lost 1 base to trimming and J lost 3 bases, with 6 bases between them. The CDR3 sequence: CASSLGQHTEAFF. The DNA of the CDR3 is TGTGCCAGCAGCTTAGGACAGCACACTGAAGCTTTCTTT. Looking up the rest from reference TRBV7-9 and TRBJ1-1 gives the full variable domain: DTGVSQNPRHKITKRGQNVTFRCDPISEHNRLYWYRQTLGQGPEFLTYFQNEAQLEKSRLLSDRFSAERPKGSFSTLEIQRTEQGDSAMYLCASSLGQHTEAFFGQGTRLTVV.

V and J are TRBV11-3 and TRBJ1-1; D call uncertain. Germline CDR1 and CDR2: SGHNT and YENEEA. This CDR3 spans 11 amino acids. Trimming stripped 5 bases from V and 3 bases from J, with 4 bases between. CDR3 coding DNA: TGTGCCAGCAGCACTTACACTGAAGCTTTCTTT. It translates to CASSTYTEAFF.

V gene TRBV19 combines with J gene TRBJ1-5, with 7 bases that match TRBD1. The V segment lost 2 bases and the J segment 6 bases; nucleotides outside the gene matches: 10. CDR1 and CDR2 from the germline V gene are LNHDA and SQIVND (reference sequence). The CDR3 has 16 amino acids. The CDR3 sequence: CASSIRQGGFGQPQHF. As DNA, the CDR3 is TGTGCCAGTAGTATAAGACAGGGCGGGTTTGGTCAGCCCCAGCATTTT. The whole variable domain, remainder taken from reference TRBV19 and TRBJ1-5, is DGGITQSPKYLFRKEGQNVTLSCEQNLNHDAMYWYRQDPGQGLRLIYYSQIVNDFQKGDIAEGYSVSREKKESFPLTVTSAQKNPTAFYLCASSIRQGGFGQPQHFGDGTRLSIL.

This clone has more than one count but fewer than ten. The chain combines TRBV2 with TRBJ2-7; the D gene is possibly TRBD1 (6 bases). CDR3 length equals 13 residues. V was clipped by 1 base and J by 7 bases, with 11 bases between them. CDR1 is SNHLY and CDR2 is FYNNEI in the germline V gene. The CDR3 reads CASSEDRDNEQYF. The CDR3 DNA sequence: TGTGCCAGCAGTGAAGACAGGGATAATGAGCAGTACTTC.

The rearrangement joins TRBV9 to TRBJ2-7, with 11 positions matching TRBD1. CDR1 SGDLS and CDR2 YYNGEE come from the germline V gene. V lost 4 bases to trimming and J lost 7 bases; unmatched junction nucleotides: 10. The CDR3 contains 15 residues. The CDR3 coding sequence is TGTGCCAGCAGCCCTACCTGGGACAGGGGGAAAGAGCAGTACTTC. This encodes CASSPTWDRGKEQYF.

The chain links TRBV12-3 or TRBV12-4 to TRBJ1-2; D not resolved. The V gene lost 3 bases and the J gene lost 4 bases, with 6 bases spanning the gap. The CDR3 has 12 residues. The CDR3 is CASSFGAYGYTF. The CDR3 DNA follows: TGTGCCAGCAGTTTTGGAGCCTATGGCTACACCTTC.

The rearrangement uses TRBV7-3 and TRBJ2-7, with 10 bases identical to TRBD2. J was trimmed by 6 bases and V by 0 bases; bases with no gene match: 8. In germline, CDR1 is SGHTA, CDR2 FQGTGA. There are 16 residues in the CDR3. This CDR3 is CASSLTPGTSVGEQYF. The CDR3 DNA reads as TGTGCCAGCAGCTTAACTCCCGGGACTAGCGTGGGCGAGCAGTACTTC.

This rearrangement joins TRBV19 to TRBJ1-2; D perhaps matches TRBD1 (6 bases). CDR1 is LNHDA and CDR2 is SQIVND in the germline V gene (reference sequence). Trimming took off 3 bases at V and 8 bases at J, with 16 bases between the two ends. This CDR3 spans 14 amino acids. CDR3 amino acids: CASSIGQNIGGYTF. CDR3 nucleotide sequence: TGTGCCAGTAGTATTGGACAGAATATTGGGGGCTACACCTTC.

The gene calls are TRBV7-9 and TRBJ2-5, with TRBD2 matching over 14 bases. J lost 6 bases, V lost 6 bases, and 6 bases had no gene match. The CDR3 is 15 residues long. Germline V gene sequence: CDR1 SEHNR, CDR2 FQNEAQ (reference sequence). In DNA form, the CDR3 reads TGTGCCAGCAGTTCCGGGACTAGCGGGGGCCAGACCCAGTACTTC. This encodes CASSSGTSGGQTQYF.

This clone was seen more than once but under ten times. The V call is TRBV25-1, the J call TRBJ2-7; possible D gene TRBD1, 6 bases. The V and J ends lost 6 bases and 4 bases respectively, with 16 bases between them. The CDR3 contains 14 residues. Germline CDR1 and CDR2: MGHDK and SYGVNS. CDR3 sequence: CASSEKGHFYEQYF. The CDR3, as DNA: TGTGCCAGCAGCGAAAAGGGACATTTTTACGAGCAGTACTTC.

The chain uses TRBV18 and TRBJ1-3; D remains ambiguous. CDR1 and CDR2 (germline): KGHSH, LQKENI. The CDR3 extends over 13 amino acids. V lost 3 bases and J 7 bases, leaving 10 bases between the germline ends. The CDR3 sequence: CASSPTTENTIYF. Here the CDR3 DNA reads TGTGCCAGCTCACCGACGACTGAGAACACCATATATTTT.

The CDR3 DNA sequence: TGTGCCAGCAGCCGCGGGGTGGGCAGTGGGGAGCTGTTTTTT. Encoded protein: CASSRGVGSGELFF. V and J are TRBV7-3 and TRBJ2-2; maybe TRBD2 (6 bases). The CDR3 length is 14 residues. From germline, CDR1 is SGHTA and CDR2 FQGTGA. With 5 bases removed from V and 8 bases from J, the gap between germline ends came to 15 bases.

The chain links TRBV11-3 to TRBJ2-5; 7 nucleotides align to TRBD2. The germline V gene encodes CDR1 SGHNT and CDR2 YENEEA. V dropped 5 bases and J dropped 4; count of bases not matched to a gene: 4. The CDR3 is 13 amino acids. CDR3 residues: CASSPGGGETQYF. In DNA form, the CDR3 reads TGTGCCAGCAGCCCGGGCGGGGGAGAGACCCAGTACTTC.

The CDR3 nucleotides are TGTGCCAGCAGTTACTCGGGAGGGAGCAATCAGCCCCAGCATTTT. Translation gives CASSYSGGSNQPQHF. V is TRBV6-5 and J is TRBJ1-5; D ambiguous. Trimming left V 0 bases short and J 1 base short, with 7 bases between. This CDR3 comprises 15 residues. The V gene's germline CDR1 is MNHEY and CDR2 SVGAGI.

V gene TRBV12-5 combines with J gene TRBJ1-1; D unresolved. This CDR3 contains 14 residues. The germline V gene has CDR1 LGHNT and CDR2 FRNRAP. V lost 1 base to trimming and J lost 1 base, with 7 bases between them. CDR3 region: CASGLDSQNTEAFF. The CDR3 DNA reads TGTGCTAGTGGTTTGGACAGCCAGAACACTGAAGCTTTCTTT.

The rearrangement joins TRBV5-5 to TRBJ1-2; D gene ambiguous. Trimming shortened V by 0 bases and J by 3 bases, and 9 bases separated the two germline ends. CDR1 SGHKS and CDR2 YYEKEE come from the germline V gene (reference sequence). The length of the CDR3 is 14 residues. CDR3 sequence: CASSLGARDYGYTF. The DNA of the CDR3 is TGTGCCAGCAGCTTGGGCGCCCGCGACTATGGCTACACCTTC.

The chain has TRBV12-3 or TRBV12-4 and TRBJ2-3, with D maybe TRBD2 (5 bases). Deletions cut 6 bases from V and 5 bases from J, with 12 bases between. The CDR3 contains 13 residues. Written as DNA, the CDR3 is TGTGCCAGCAGGAAGCGGCAGGAAGATACGCAGTATTTT. Protein product: CASRKRQEDTQYF.

The CDR3 nucleotides are TGTGCCAGCAGCGTAGCTGGGGCGGGAGGGCCAGGTCATGAGCAGTTCTTC. Translated: CASSVAGAGGPGHEQFF. The V call is TRBV9, the J call TRBJ2-1; 9 bases are shared with TRBD2. The length of the CDR3 is 17 residues. Germline V lookup: CDR1 SGDLS, CDR2 YYNGEE. V gave up 0 bases and J gave up 8 bases; unmatched junction bases: 12. The whole variable domain, filled in from reference TRBV9 and TRBJ2-1, reads DSGVTQTPKHLITATGQRVTLRCSPRSGDLSVYWYQQSLDQGLQFLIQYYNGEERAKGNILERFSAQQFPDLHSELNLSSLELGDSALYFCASSVAGAGGPGHEQFFGPGTRLTVL.